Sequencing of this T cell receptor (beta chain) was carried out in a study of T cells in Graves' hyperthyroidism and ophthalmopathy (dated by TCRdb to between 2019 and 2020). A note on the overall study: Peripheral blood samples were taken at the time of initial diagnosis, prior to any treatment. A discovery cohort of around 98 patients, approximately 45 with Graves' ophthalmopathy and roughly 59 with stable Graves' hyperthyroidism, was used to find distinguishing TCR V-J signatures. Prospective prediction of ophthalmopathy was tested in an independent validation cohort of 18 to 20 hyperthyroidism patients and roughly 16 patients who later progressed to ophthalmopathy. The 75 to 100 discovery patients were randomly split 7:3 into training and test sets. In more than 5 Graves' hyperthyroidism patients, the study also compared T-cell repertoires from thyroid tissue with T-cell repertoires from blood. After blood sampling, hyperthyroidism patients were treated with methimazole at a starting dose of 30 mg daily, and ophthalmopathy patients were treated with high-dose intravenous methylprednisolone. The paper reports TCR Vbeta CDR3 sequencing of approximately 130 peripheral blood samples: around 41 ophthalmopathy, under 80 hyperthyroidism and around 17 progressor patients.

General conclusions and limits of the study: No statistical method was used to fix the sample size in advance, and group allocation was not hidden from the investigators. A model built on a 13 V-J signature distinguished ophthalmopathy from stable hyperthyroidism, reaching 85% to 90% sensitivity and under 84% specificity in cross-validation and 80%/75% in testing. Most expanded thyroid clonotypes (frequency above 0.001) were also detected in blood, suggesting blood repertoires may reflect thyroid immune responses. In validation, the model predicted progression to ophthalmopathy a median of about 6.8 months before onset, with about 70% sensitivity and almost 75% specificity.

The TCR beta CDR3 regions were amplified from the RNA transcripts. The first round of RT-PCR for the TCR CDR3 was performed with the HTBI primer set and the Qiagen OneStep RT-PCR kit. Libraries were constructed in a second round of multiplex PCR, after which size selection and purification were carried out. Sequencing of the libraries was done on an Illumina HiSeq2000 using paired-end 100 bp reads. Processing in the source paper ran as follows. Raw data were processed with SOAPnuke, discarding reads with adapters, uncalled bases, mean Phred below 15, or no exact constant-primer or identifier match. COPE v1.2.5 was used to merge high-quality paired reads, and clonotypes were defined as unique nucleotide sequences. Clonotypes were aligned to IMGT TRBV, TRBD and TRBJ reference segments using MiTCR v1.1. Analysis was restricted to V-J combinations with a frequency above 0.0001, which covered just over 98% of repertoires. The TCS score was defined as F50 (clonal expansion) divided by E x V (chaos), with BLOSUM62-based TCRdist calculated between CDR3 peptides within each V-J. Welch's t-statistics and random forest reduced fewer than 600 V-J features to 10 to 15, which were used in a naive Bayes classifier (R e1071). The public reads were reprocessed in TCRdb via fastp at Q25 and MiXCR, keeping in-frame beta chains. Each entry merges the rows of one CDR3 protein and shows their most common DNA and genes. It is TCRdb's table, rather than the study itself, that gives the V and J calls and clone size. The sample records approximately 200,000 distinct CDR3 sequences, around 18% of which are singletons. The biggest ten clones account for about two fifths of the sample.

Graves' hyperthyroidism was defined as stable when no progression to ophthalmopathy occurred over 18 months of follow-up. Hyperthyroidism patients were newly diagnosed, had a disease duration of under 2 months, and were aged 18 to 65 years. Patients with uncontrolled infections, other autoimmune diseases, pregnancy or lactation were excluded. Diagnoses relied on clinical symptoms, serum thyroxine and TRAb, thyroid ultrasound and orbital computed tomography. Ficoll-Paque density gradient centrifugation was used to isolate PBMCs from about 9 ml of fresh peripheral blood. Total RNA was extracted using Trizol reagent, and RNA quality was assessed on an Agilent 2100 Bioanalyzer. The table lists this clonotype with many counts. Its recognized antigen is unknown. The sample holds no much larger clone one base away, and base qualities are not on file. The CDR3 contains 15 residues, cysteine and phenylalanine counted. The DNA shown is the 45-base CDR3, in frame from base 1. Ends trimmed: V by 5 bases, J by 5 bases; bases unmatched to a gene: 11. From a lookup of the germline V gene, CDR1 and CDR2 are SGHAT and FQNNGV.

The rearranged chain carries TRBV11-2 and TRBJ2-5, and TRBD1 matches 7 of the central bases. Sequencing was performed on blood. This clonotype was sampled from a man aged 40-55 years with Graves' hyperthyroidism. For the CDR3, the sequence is CASSTQPTGWETQYF. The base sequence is TGTGCCAGCAGCACACAACCGACAGGGTGGGAGACCCAGTACTTC.